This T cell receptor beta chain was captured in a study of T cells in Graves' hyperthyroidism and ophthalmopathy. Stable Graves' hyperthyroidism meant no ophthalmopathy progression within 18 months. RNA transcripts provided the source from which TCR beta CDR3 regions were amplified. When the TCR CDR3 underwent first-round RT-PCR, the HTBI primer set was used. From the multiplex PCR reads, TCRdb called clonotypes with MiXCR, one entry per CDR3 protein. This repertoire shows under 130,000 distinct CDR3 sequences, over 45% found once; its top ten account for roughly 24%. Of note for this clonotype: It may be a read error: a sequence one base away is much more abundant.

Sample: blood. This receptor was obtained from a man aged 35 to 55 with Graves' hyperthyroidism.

Written as DNA, the CDR3 is TGTGCCAGCAGCTTAGGGATAGCTAATGAAAAACTGTCTTTT. It encodes CASSLGIANEKLSF. The chain combines TRBV7-9 with TRBJ1-4; D is unclear. The CDR3 contains 14 residues. From germline, CDR1 is SEHNR and CDR2 FQNEAQ (reference sequence).